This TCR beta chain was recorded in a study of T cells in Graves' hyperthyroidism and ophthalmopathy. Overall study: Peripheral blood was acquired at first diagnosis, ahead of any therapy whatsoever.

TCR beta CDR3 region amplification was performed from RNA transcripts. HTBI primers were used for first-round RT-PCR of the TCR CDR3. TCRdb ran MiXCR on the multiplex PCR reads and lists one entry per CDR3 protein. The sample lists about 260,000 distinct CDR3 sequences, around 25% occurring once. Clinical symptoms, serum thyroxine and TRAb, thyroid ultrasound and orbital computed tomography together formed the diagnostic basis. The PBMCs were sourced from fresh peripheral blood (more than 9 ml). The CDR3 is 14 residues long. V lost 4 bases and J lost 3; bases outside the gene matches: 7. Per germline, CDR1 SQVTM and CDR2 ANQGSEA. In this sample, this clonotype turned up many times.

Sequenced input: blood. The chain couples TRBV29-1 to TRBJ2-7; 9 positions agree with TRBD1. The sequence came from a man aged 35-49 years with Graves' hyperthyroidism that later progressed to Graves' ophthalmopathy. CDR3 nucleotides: TGCAGCGTTGCAACAGGGGGCATGAGCTACGAGCAGTACTTC. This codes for CSVATGGMSYEQYF.